Here is one T cell receptor (beta chain) with its context. The antigen remains undetermined. The germline CDR1 and CDR2 sequences are ENHRY and SYGVKD. Trimming cost V 7 bases and J 2 bases; bases outside gene matches: 7. There are 15 residues in the CDR3. Amplified regions were TCR beta CDR3 sequences from RNA transcripts. A first-round RT-PCR of the TCR CDR3 used the HTBI primer set. TCRdb ran MiXCR on the multiplex PCR reads and lists one entry per CDR3 protein. The table lists over 400,000 distinct CDR3 sequences, 20% to 25% of them singletons. Not enrolled were patients with uncontrolled infection, other autoimmune disease, pregnancy or lactation. This sample is drawn from a study of T cells in Graves' hyperthyroidism and ophthalmopathy. Study background: Peripheral blood was acquired at first diagnosis, ahead of any therapy whatsoever. General study results and limits: The model's output predicted ophthalmopathy at a median of roughly 6.9 months prior to onset. Ophthalmopathy and stable hyperthyroidism were told apart by a 13 V-J model.

This clonotype originated in a woman aged 65 to 85 with Graves' ophthalmopathy. The sample was blood. The chain has TRBV10-3 and TRBJ2-3, with TRBD2 matching over 9 bases. CDR3 region: CAIKFASGNTDTQYF. The DNA for the CDR3 is TGTGCCATCAAGTTTGCTAGCGGGAACACAGATACGCAGTATTTT.